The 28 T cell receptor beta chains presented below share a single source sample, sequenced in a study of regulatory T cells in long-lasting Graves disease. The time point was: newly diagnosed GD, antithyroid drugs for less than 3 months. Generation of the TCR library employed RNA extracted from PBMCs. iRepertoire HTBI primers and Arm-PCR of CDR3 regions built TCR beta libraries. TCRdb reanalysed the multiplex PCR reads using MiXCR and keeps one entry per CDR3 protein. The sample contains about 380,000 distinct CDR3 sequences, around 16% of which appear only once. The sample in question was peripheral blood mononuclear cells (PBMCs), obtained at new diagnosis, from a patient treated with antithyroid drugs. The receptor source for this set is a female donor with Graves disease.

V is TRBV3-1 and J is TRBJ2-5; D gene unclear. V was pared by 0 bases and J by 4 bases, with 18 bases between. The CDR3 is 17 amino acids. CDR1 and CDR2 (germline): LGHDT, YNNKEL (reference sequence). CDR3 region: CASSQETSVEVTETQYF. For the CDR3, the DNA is TGTGCCAGCAGCCAAGAAACGAGCGTTGAGGTGACAGAGACCCAGTACTTC.

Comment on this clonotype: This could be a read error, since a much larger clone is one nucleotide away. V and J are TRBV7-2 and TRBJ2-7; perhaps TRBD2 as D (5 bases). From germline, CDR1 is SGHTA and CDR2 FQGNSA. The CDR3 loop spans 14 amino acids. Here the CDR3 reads CACSDKTGTYEQYF. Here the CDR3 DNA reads TGTGCCTGCAGCGATAAAACCGGGACCTACGAGCAGTACTTC.

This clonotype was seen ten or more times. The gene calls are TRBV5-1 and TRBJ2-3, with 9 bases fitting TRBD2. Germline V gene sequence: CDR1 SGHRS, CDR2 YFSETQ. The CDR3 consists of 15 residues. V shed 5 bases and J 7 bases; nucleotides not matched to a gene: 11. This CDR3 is CASRDGTSKQHTQYF. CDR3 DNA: TGCGCCAGCAGGGACGGGACTAGCAAACAACATACGCAGTATTTT.

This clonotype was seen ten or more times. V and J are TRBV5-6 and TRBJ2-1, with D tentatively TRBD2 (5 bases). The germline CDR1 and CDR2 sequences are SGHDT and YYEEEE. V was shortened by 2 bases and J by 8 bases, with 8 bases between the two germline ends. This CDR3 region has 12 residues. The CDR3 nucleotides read TGTGCCAGCAGCTTAGTCGGGGATGAGCAGTTCTTC. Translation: CASSLVGDEQFF.

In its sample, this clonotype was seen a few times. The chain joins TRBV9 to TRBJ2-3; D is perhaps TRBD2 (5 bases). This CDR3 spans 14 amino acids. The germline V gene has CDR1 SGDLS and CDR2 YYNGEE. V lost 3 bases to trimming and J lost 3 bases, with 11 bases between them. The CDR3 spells CASSAGLETDTQYF. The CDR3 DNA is TGTGCCAGCAGCGCCGGACTTGAGACAGATACGCAGTATTTT.

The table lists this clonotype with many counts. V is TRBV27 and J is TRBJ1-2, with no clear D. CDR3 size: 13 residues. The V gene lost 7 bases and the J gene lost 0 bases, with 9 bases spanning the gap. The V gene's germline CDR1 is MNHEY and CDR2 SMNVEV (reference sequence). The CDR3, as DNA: TGTGCCAGCAAAGGACTTTCTAACTATGGCTACACCTTC. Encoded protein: CASKGLSNYGYTF.

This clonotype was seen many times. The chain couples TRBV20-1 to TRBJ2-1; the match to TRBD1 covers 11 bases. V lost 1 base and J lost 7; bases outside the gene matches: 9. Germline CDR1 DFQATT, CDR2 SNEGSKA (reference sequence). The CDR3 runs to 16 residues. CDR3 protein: CSARGPGTGGGNEQFF. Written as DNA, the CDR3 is TGCAGTGCTAGAGGTCCCGGGACAGGGGGGGGGAATGAGCAGTTCTTC.

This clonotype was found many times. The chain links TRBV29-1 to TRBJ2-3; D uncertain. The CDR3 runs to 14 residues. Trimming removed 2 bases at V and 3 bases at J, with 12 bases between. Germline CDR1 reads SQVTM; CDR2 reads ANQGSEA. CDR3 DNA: TGCAGCGTTGAACCCTCGGGTGCAACAGATACGCAGTATTTT. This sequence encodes CSVEPSGATDTQYF.

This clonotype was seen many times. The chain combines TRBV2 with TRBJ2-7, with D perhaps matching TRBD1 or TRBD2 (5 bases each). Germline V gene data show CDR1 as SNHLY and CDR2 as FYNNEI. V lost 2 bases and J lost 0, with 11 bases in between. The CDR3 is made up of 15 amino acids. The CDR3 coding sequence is TGTGCCAGCAGTGAACCGGGACCTCTCTCCTACGAGCAGTACTTC. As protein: CASSEPGPLSYEQYF.

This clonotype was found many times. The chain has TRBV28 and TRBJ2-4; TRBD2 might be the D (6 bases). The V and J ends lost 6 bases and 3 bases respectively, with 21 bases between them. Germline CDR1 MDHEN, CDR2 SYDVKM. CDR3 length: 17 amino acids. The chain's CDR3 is CASRSLGEVRGKNIQYF. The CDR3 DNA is TGTGCCAGCAGGTCCCTGGGGGAGGTCAGAGGCAAAAACATTCAGTACTTC.

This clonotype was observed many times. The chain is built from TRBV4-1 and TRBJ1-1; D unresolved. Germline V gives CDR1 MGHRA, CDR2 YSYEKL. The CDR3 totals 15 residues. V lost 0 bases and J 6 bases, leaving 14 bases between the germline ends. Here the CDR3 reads CASSQDRSSRAEAFF. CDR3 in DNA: TGCGCCAGCAGCCAAGATAGGTCCTCGAGGGCTGAAGCTTTCTTT.

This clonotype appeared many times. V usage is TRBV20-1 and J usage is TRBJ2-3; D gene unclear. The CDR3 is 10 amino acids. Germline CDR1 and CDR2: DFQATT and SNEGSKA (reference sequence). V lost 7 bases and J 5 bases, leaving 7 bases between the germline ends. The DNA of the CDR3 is TGCAGTGGATTAGAAGATACGCAGTATTTT. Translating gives CSGLEDTQYF.

The CDR3 spells CASSSPTSGTSYEQYF. DNA for the CDR3: TGTGCCAGCAGCTCCCCGACTAGCGGGACCTCCTACGAGCAGTACTTC. The chain employs TRBV7-3 and TRBJ2-7; 11 nucleotides agree with TRBD2. There are 16 residues in the CDR3. The trim removed 4 bases at V and 0 bases at J, leaving 5 bases unmatched. Germline V gives CDR1 SGHTA, CDR2 FQGTGA.

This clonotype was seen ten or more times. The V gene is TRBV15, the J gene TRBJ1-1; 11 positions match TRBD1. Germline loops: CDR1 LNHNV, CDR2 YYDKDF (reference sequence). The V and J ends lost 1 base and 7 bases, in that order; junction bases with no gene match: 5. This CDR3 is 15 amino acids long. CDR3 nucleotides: TGTGCCACCAGCAGAGCGGGACAGGGGGGCTTTGAAGCTTTCTTT. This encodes CATSRAGQGGFEAFF.

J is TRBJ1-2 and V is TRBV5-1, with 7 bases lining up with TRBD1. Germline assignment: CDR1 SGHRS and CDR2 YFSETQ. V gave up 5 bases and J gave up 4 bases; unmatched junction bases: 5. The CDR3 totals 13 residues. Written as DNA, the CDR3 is TGCGCCAGCAGATCCGGGACAGTCTATGGCTACACCTTC. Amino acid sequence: CASRSGTVYGYTF. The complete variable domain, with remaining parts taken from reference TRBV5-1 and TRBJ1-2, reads KAGVTQTPRYLIKTRGQQVTLSCSPISGHRSVSWYQQTPGQGLQFLFEYFSETQRNKGNFPGRFSGRQFSNSRSEMNVSTLELGDSALYLCASRSGTVYGYTFGSGTRLTVV.

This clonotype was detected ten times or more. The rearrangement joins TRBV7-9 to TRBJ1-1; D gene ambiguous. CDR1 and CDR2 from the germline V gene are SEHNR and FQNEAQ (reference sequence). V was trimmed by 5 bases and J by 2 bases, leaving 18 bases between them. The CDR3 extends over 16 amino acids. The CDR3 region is CASSLPRAYLNTEAFF. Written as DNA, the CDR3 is TGTGCCAGCAGCCTGCCCCGAGCCTACCTTAACACTGAAGCTTTCTTT.

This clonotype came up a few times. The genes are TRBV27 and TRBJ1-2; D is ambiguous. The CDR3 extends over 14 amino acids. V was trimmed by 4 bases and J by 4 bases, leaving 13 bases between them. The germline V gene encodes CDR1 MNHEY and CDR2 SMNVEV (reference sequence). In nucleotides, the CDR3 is TGTGCCAGCAGTTCCCAGGCCGAGGGCTATGGCTACACCTTC. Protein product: CASSSQAEGYGYTF.

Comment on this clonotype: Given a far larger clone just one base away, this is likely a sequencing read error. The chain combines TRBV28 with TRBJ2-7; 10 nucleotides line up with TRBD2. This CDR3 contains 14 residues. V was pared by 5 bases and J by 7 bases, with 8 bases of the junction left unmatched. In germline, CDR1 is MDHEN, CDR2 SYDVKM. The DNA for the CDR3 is TGTGCCAGCAGTGTGCTAGCGGGAGCGGATGAGCAGTACTTC. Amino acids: CASSVLAGADEQYF.

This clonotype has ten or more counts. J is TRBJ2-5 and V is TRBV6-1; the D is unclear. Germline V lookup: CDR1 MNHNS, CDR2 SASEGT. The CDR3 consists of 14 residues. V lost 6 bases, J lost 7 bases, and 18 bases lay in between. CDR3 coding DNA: TGTGCCAGCAGCTATACGAACCCGTCCGGGACCCAGTACTTC. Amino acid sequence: CASSYTNPSGTQYF.

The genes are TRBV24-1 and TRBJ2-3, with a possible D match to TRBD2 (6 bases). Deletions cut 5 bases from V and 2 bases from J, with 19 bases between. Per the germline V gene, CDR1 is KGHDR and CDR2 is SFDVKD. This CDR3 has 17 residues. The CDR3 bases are TGTGCCACCAGTGCTCCTTCGGGGGACCTACACACAGATACGCAGTATTTT. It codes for CATSAPSGDLHTDTQYF.

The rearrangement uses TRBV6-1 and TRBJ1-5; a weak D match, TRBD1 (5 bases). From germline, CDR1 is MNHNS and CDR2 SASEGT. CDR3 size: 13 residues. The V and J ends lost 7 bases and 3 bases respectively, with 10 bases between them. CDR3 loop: CASKRGTNQPQHF. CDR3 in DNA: TGTGCCAGCAAGAGGGGAACCAATCAGCCCCAGCATTTT.

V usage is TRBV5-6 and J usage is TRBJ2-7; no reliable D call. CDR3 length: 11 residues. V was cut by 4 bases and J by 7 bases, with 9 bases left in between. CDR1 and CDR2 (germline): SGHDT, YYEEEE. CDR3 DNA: TGTGCCAGCAGCGCTGTCGGGGAGCAGTACTTC. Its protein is CASSAVGEQYF.

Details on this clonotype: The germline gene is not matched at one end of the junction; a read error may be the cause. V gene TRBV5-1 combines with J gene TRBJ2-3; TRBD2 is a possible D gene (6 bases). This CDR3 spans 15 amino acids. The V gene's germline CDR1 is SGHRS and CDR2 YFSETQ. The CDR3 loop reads CVSSLDGTHTDTQYF. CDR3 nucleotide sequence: TGTGTCAGCAGCTTGGATGGGACTCACACAGATACGCAGTATTTT.

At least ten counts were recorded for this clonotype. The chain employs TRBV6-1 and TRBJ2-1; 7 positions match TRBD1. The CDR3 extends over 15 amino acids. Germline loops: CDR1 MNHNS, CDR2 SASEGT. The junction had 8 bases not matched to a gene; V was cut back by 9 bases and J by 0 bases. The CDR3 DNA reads TGTGCCAGTGGGGAGACAGGGAGCTCCTACAATGAGCAGTTCTTC. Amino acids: CASGETGSSYNEQFF.

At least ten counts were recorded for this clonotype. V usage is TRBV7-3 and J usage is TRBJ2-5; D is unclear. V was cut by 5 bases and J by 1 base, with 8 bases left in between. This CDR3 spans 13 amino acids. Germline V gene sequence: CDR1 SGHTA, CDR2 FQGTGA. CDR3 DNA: TGTGCCAGCAGCCCCCGGATCCAAGAGACCCAGTACTTC. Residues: CASSPRIQETQYF. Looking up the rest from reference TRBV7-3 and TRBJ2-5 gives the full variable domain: GAGVSQTPSNKVTEKGKYVELRCDPISGHTALYWYRQSLGQGPEFLIYFQGTGAADDSGLPNDRFFAVRPEGSVSTLKIQRTERGDSAVYLCASSPRIQETQYFGPGTRLLVL.

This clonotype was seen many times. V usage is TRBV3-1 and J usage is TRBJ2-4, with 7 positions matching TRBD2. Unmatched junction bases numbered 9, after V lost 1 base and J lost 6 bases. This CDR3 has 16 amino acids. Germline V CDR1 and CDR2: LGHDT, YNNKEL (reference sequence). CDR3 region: CASSQAGGFERNIQYF. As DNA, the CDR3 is TGTGCCAGCAGCCAAGCCGGGGGGTTTGAGAGAAACATTCAGTACTTC.

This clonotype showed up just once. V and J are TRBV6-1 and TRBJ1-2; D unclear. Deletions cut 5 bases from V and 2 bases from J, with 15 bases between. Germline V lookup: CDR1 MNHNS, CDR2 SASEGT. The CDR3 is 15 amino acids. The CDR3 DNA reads TGTGCCAGCAGTAAACCGGACGTCACAAACTATGGCTACACCTTC. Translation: CASSKPDVTNYGYTF.

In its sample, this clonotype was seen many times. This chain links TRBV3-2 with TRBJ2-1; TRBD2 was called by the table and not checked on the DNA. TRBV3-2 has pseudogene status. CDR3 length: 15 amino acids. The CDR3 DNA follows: TGTGCCAGCAGCCAAGCGGGCCCGTCCTACAATGAGCAGTTCTTC. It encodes CASSQAGPSYNEQFF.